The 22 T cell receptor beta chains given below trace back to one sample, sequenced in a study of cytomegalovirus exposure and HLA in healthy donors. The study ran its PCR with 60 Vbeta and 13 Jbeta primers. Repertoires were generated with immunoSEQ multiplex PCR, while TCRdb's copy carries only in-frame clones and drops some. Of 120,000 or so clones listed, under 85% are singletons. Sequencing was done on a sample of PBMCs. Source of these receptors: a man in his thirties or forties in good health and CMV-seropositive.

The rearrangement joins TRBV14 to TRBJ2-2, with a tentative D call TRBD1 (5 bases). V was cut by 1 base and J by 7 bases, with 13 bases left in between. The CDR3 sequence is 15 residues long. In germline, CDR1 is SGHDN, CDR2 FVKESK. The CDR3 sequence: CASSQAAGRNGELFF. The CDR3 DNA is TGTGCCAGCAGCCAAGCGGCAGGGCGGAACGGGGAGCTGTTTTTT.

The chain recombines TRBV19 with TRBJ1-1; 7 bases are a match to TRBD1. V shed 1 base, J shed 6 bases, and the junction held 5 bases outside the gene matches. The CDR3 has 14 amino acids. CDR1 LNHDA and CDR2 SQIVND come from the germline V gene (reference sequence). The CDR3 is CASSIGGRGAEAFF. DNA for the CDR3: TGTGCCAGTAGTATAGGGGGCAGGGGGGCTGAAGCTTTCTTT. Filled out from reference TRBV19 and TRBJ1-1, the complete variable domain reads DGGITQSPKYLFRKEGQNVTLSCEQNLNHDAMYWYRQDPGQGLRLIYYSQIVNDFQKGDIAEGYSVSREKKESFPLTVTSAQKNPTAFYLCASSIGGRGAEAFFGQGTRLTVV.

A few counts support this clone. As DNA, the CDR3 is TGTGCCAGCAGTACAGGGGAAAAAGAGACCCAGTACTTC. It yields the protein CASSTGEKETQYF. The genes are TRBV25-1 and TRBJ2-5; 7 bases map to TRBD1. The V gene's germline CDR1 is MGHDK and CDR2 SYGVNS. Trimming at V came to 5 bases and at J to 3 bases, leaving 3 bases not matched to a gene. There are 13 residues in the CDR3.

The V and J genes are TRBV5-8 and TRBJ1-1; perhaps TRBD1 as D (5 bases). The CDR3 is made up of 12 amino acids. Trimming removed 2 bases at V and 6 bases at J, with 8 bases between. The V gene's germline CDR1 is SGHTS and CDR2 YDEGEE. CDR3 sequence (DNA): TGTGCCAGCAGCTTCGGGGGGGCTGAAGCTTTCTTT. Its translation: CASSFGGAEAFF.

This clone was observed once. This chain links TRBV6-4 with TRBJ2-2, with 15 bases fitting TRBD2. Germline assignment: CDR1 MRHNA and CDR2 SNTAGT. V was pared by 5 bases and J by 1 base, with 5 bases of the junction left unmatched. There are 18 residues in the CDR3. Here the CDR3 DNA reads TGTGCCAGCAGTCAAGGGACTAGCGGGGGGAAGAACACCGGGGAGCTGTTTTTT. This encodes CASSQGTSGGKNTGELFF.

The rearrangement links TRBV5-1 to TRBJ2-5; 11 bases match TRBD2. J gave up 1 base and V 2 bases, and 10 bases lay outside the gene matches. Germline V lookup: CDR1 SGHRS, CDR2 YFSETQ. CDR3 length: 18 amino acids. The CDR3 DNA sequence: TGCGCCAGCAGCTTAGCCCCGGGACTAGCGGCGACCCAAGAGACCCAGTACTTC. Encoded protein: CASSLAPGLAATQETQYF.

The V and J genes are TRBV2 and TRBJ2-5; 16 bases line up with TRBD2. The ends lost 8 bases at V and 5 bases at J; junction bases unmatched: 20. CDR1 is SNHLY, CDR2 FYNNEI, per germline. The CDR3 is 20 residues long. The CDR3 nucleotides are TGTGCCAGCGGAAAGCTACCGGGACTAGCGGGGGGGCTGGTTTTGGAGACCCAGTACTTC. It encodes CASGKLPGLAGGLVLETQYF.

The chain combines TRBV18 with TRBJ1-2; 7 nucleotides line up with TRBD1. Trimming cost V 3 bases and J 6 bases; bases outside gene matches: 10. The V gene's germline CDR1 is KGHSH and CDR2 LQKENI. This CDR3 is 15 amino acids long. This CDR3 is CASSPSQGILDGYTF. CDR3 nucleotides: TGTGCCAGCTCACCTTCACAGGGGATTTTGGATGGCTACACCTTC.

V usage is TRBV4-2 and J usage is TRBJ2-7; 7 nucleotides match TRBD1. The J segment lost 6 bases and the V segment lost 4 bases, leaving 3 bases of the junction unmatched. The CDR3 is 12 amino acids. The germline V gene encodes CDR1 LGHNA and CDR2 YNFKEQ. In DNA, the CDR3 is TGTGCCAGCAGCCCTAACAGGGGCGAGCAGTACTTC. This translates into CASSPNRGEQYF.

This chain joins TRBV19 and TRBJ1-3, with 7 bases identical to TRBD1. Per the germline V gene, CDR1 is LNHDA and CDR2 is SQIVND (reference sequence). Losses at the gene ends were 6 bases for V and 0 bases for J; bases not matched to a gene: 2. The CDR3 has 14 residues. The CDR3 region has the DNA TGTGCCAGTAGGGGACAGAACTCTGGAAACACCATATATTTT. Translated: CASRGQNSGNTIYF.

The gene calls are TRBV6-5 and TRBJ1-2, with D perhaps matching TRBD1 (6 bases). Germline-derived CDR1 and CDR2 are MNHEY and SVGAGI. The V and J ends lost 2 bases and 6 bases respectively, with 10 bases between them. The CDR3 length is 13 residues. This chain's CDR3 is CASSYDRRNGYTF. The CDR3 DNA is TGTGCCAGCAGTTACGACAGGAGGAATGGCTACACCTTC.

J is TRBJ2-7 and V is TRBV9, with TRBD2 matching 12 bases. The CDR3 length is 18 residues. Losses at the gene ends were 4 bases for V and 3 bases for J; bases not matched to a gene: 14. Germline assignment: CDR1 SGDLS and CDR2 YYNGEE. The CDR3 DNA sequence: TGTGCCAGCAGCTCCACCCCGACACTAGCGGGGGGCGTCTACGAGCAGTACTTC. Amino acids: CASSSTPTLAGGVYEQYF.

The genes are TRBV27 and TRBJ2-5; D perhaps matches TRBD1 (6 bases). The DNA end is more similar to TRBJ2-7, so the J call may be wrong. CDR1 is MNHEY and CDR2 is SMNVEV in the germline V gene (reference sequence). The CDR3 contains 14 residues. CDR3 residues: CASSYRDMGYEQYF. The CDR3 nucleotides read TGTGCCAGCAGTTATCGGGACATGGGATACGAGCAGTACTTC.

The chain combines TRBV27 with TRBJ2-7; 12 nucleotides line up with TRBD1. Germline-derived CDR1 and CDR2 are MNHEY and SMNVEV (reference sequence). V shed 5 bases and J 3 bases; nucleotides not matched to a gene: 5. This CDR3 region has 15 residues. The CDR3: CASSVGTGGLYEQYF. The CDR3 region has the DNA TGTGCCAGCAGTGTGGGGACAGGGGGCCTCTACGAGCAGTACTTC.

The chain employs TRBV5-1 and TRBJ2-2, with 9 bases matching TRBD1. CDR3 length: 17 residues. Germline CDR1 SGHRS, CDR2 YFSETQ. V shed 1 base and J 7 bases; nucleotides not matched to a gene: 11. The CDR3 sequence: CASSLQSPGQGGGELFF. CDR3 sequence (DNA): TGCGCCAGCAGCTTGCAATCTCCGGGACAGGGCGGCGGGGAGCTGTTTTTT.

The V gene is TRBV20-1, the J gene TRBJ2-3; D possibly corresponds to TRBD2 (5 bases). V was pared by 7 bases and J by 10 bases, with 12 bases between. The CDR3 has 10 amino acids. CDR1 DFQATT and CDR2 SNEGSKA come from the germline V gene (reference sequence). The CDR3 reads CSVGRTAQYF. The CDR3 DNA reads as TGCAGTGTAGGGCGGACTGCGCAGTATTTT.

This chain joins TRBV5-1 and TRBJ2-1, with D possibly matching TRBD2 (5 bases). Germline-derived CDR1 and CDR2 are SGHRS and YFSETQ. This CDR3 has 13 amino acids. V shed 4 bases and J shed 6 bases, with 11 bases lying between them. CDR3 bases: TGCGCCAGCAGCCCCGGACGGGGCAATGAGCAGTTCTTC. It encodes CASSPGRGNEQFF.

This clone was picked up one time. V is TRBV6-1 and J is TRBJ2-1; D is perhaps TRBD2 (5 bases). The ends were cut back, 0 bases at V and 8 bases at J, with 17 bases in the middle. The CDR3 is 16 residues long. The germline V gene has CDR1 MNHNS and CDR2 SASEGT. The CDR3 spells CASSEALLTGRHEQFF. The CDR3 coding sequence is TGTGCCAGCAGTGAAGCGCTCTTAACGGGGAGACATGAGCAGTTCTTC.

The chain carries TRBV7-2 and TRBJ2-3; 8 bases fit TRBD2. V was clipped by 6 bases and J by 4 bases; unmatched bases: 12. The germline CDR1 and CDR2 sequences are SGHTA and FQGNSA. This CDR3 spans 16 amino acids. Here the CDR3 DNA reads TGTGCCAGCAGTCGGGGACTAGGGAGGAGCGCAGATACGCAGTATTTT. As protein: CASSRGLGRSADTQYF.

This chain links TRBV6-6 with TRBJ1-5, with 7 bases aligning to TRBD1. The CDR3 runs 14 residues. With V trimmed by 5 bases and J by 7 bases, 8 bases remained unmatched. Germline V lookup: CDR1 MNHNY, CDR2 SVGAGI (reference sequence). CDR3 sequence (DNA): TGTGCCAGCAGTCGACAGGGACCGGGACAGCCCCAGCATTTT. Translation: CASSRQGPGQPQHF.

V usage is TRBV7-9 and J usage is TRBJ2-1; 8 nucleotides line up with TRBD2. The CDR3 consists of 14 residues. The J segment lost 5 bases and the V segment lost 3 bases, leaving 3 bases of the junction unmatched. Germline V lookup: CDR1 SEHNR, CDR2 FQNEAQ (reference sequence). CDR3 sequence: CASSFTGLDNEQFF. In DNA form, the CDR3 reads TGTGCCAGCAGCTTTACGGGACTAGACAATGAGCAGTTCTTC.

The rearrangement joins TRBV9 to TRBJ2-1; 9 bases map to TRBD1. This CDR3 is built from 15 residues. From germline, CDR1 is SGDLS and CDR2 YYNGEE. V shed 0 bases, J shed 8 bases, and the junction held 6 bases outside the gene matches. The CDR3 loop reads CASSVAGTGYDEQFF. The CDR3 DNA is TGTGCCAGCAGCGTAGCGGGGACAGGGTACGATGAGCAGTTCTTC.